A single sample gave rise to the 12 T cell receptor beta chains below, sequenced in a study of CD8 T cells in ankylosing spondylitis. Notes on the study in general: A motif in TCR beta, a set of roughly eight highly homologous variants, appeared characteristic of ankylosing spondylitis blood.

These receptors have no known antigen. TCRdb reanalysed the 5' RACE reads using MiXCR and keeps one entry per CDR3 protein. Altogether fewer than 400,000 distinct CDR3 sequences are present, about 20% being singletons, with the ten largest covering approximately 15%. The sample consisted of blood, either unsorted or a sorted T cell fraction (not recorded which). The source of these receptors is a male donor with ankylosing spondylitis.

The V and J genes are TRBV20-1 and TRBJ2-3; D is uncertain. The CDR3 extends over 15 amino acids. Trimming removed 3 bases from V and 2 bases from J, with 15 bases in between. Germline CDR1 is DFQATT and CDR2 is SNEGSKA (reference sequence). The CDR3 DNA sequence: TGCAGTGCTAGCCCGCTCACAGCTAACACAGATACGCAGTATTTT. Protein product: CSASPLTANTDTQYF.

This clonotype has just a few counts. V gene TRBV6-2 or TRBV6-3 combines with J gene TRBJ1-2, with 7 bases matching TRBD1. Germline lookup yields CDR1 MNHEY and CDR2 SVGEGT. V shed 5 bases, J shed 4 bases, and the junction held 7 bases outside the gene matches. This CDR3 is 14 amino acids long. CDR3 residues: CASSPRTGGYGYTF. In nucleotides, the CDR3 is TGTGCCAGCAGTCCCCGGACAGGCGGCTATGGCTACACCTTC.

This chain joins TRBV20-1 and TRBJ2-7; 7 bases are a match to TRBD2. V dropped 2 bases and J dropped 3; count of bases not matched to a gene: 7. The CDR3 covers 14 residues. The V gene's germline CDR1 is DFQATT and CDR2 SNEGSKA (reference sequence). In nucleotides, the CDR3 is TGCAGTGCTAGAAGGCCTAGCGGTAACTACGAGCAGTACTTC. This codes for CSARRPSGNYEQYF.

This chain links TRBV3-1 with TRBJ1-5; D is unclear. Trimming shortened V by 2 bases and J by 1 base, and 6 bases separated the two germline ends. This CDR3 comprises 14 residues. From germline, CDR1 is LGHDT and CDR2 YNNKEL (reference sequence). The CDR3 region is CASSQQQSNQPQHF. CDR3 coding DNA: TGTGCCAGCAGCCAACAGCAGAGCAATCAGCCCCAGCATTTT.

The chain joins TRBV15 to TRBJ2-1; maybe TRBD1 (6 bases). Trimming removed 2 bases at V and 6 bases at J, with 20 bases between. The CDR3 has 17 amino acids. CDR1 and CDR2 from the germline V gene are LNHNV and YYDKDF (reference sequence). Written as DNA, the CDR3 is TGTGCCACCAGCAGAAACCTAAGTCCCCGAGGGGGCAATGAGCAGTTCTTC. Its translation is CATSRNLSPRGGNEQFF. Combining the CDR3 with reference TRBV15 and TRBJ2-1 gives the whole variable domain DAMVIQNPRYQVTQFGKPVTLSCSQTLNHNVMYWYQQKSSQAPKLLFHYYDKDFNNEADTPDNFQSRRPNTSFCFLDIRSPGLGDTAMYLCATSRNLSPRGGNEQFFGPGTRLTVL.

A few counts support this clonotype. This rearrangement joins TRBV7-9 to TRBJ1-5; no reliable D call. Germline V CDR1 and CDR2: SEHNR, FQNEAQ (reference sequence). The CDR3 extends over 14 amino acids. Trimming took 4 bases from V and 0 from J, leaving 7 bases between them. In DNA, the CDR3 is TGTGCCAGCAGCTGGGCAGGTAGCAATCAGCCCCAGCATTTT. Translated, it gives CASSWAGSNQPQHF.

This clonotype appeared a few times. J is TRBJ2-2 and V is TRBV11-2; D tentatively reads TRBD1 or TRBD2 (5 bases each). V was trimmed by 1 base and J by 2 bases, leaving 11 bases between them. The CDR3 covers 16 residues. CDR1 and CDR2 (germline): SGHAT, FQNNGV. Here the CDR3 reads CASSLAGTLNTGELFF. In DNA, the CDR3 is TGTGCCAGCAGCTTAGCCGGGACCCTCAACACCGGGGAGCTGTTTTTT.

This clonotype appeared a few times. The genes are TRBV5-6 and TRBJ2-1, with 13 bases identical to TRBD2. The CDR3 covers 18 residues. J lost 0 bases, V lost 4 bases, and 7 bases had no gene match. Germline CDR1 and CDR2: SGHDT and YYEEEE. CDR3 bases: TGTGCCAGCAGCCTACTAGCGGGAGGGGGGAGCTCCTACAATGAGCAGTTCTTC. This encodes CASSLLAGGGSSYNEQFF.

In DNA form, the CDR3 reads TGTGCCAGCAGTTTGCCCGGGACAGGGATTGAGACCCAGTACTTC. Protein: CASSLPGTGIETQYF. This chain links TRBV28 with TRBJ2-5, with 9 bases lining up with TRBD1. The germline gives CDR1 MDHEN, CDR2 SYDVKM. The CDR3 sequence is 15 residues long. Germline trimming cut 3 bases from V and 5 bases from J; bases unmatched to any gene: 7.

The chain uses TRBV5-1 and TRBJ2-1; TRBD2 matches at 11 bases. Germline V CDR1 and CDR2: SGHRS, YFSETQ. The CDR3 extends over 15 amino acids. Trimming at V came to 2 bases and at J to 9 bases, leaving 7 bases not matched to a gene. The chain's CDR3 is CASSFLLAGAVEQFF. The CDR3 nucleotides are TGCGCCAGCAGCTTTTTACTAGCGGGAGCTGTTGAGCAGTTCTTC.

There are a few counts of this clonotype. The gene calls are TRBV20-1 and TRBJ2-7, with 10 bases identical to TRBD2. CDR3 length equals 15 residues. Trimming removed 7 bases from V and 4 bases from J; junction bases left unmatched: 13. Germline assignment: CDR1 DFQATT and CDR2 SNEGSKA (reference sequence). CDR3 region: CSVDHWTSGIYEQYF. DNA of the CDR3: TGCAGTGTCGATCACTGGACTAGCGGAATTTACGAGCAGTACTTC.

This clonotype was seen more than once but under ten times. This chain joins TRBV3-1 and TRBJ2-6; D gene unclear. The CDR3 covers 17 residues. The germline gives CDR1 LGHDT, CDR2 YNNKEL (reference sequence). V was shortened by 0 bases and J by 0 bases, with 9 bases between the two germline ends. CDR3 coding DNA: TGTGCCAGCAGCCAAGAGGTCAGAAGCTCTGGGGCCAACGTCCTGACTTTC. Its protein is CASSQEVRSSGANVLTF.